The 12 T cell receptor beta chains below were found in one sample sequenced in a study of blood T cell repertoires in COVID-19. Repertoires were generated with immunoSEQ multiplex PCR, while TCRdb's copy carries only in-frame clones and drops some. The table shows a few hundred thousand clones, with about 87% occurring only once. Input material: PBMCs or T cells enriched from blood (not recorded which). These receptors all come from a man younger than 35 with acute COVID-19.

The genes are TRBV4-1 and TRBJ1-5, with 9 bases lining up with TRBD1. Germline V gene lookup returns CDR1 MGHRA and CDR2 YSYEKL. V was pared by 2 bases and J by 0 bases, with 5 bases of the junction left unmatched. CDR3 length equals 17 residues. CDR3 DNA: TGCGCCAGCAGCCAATACAGGGGGCTAAATAGCAATCAGCCCCAGCATTTT. Residues: CASSQYRGLNSNQPQHF.

The gene calls are TRBV4-1 and TRBJ2-4; TRBD2 agrees at 7 bases. CDR1 MGHRA and CDR2 YSYEKL come from the germline V gene. The trim removed 1 base at V and 0 bases at J, leaving 3 bases unmatched. This CDR3 contains 16 residues. CDR3 region: CASSQVAGLAKNIQYF. CDR3 in DNA: TGCGCCAGCAGCCAAGTAGCGGGCTTAGCCAAAAACATTCAGTACTTC.

This clone has just one count. The chain carries TRBV28 and TRBJ1-2, with 8 positions matching TRBD1. The CDR3 covers 13 residues. Germline CDR1 MDHEN, CDR2 SYDVKM. J was trimmed by 8 bases and V by 5 bases; bases with no gene match: 7. In DNA form, the CDR3 reads TGTGCCAGCAGTAAACAGGGGGATTGGGGCTACACCTTC. The encoded protein is CASSKQGDWGYTF.

The chain employs TRBV30 and TRBJ2-3; D uncertain. Trimming took off 5 bases at V and 4 bases at J, with 10 bases between the two ends. This CDR3 spans 12 amino acids. Germline loops: CDR1 GTSNPN, CDR2 SVGIG (reference sequence). The DNA of the CDR3 is TGTGCCTGGGAGAGTGTGGCAGATACGCAGTATTTT. This codes for CAWESVADTQYF.

This clone was counted ten times or more. The chain is built from TRBV11-3 and TRBJ1-2; D not resolved. CDR3 length: 12 amino acids. The germline CDR1 and CDR2 sequences are SGHNT and YENEEA. The germline V and J ends were trimmed by 0 bases and 8 bases, with 7 bases remaining between them. The CDR3 loop is CASSLEMTGYTF. CDR3 DNA sequence: TGTGCCAGCAGCTTAGAGATGACAGGCTACACCTTC.

The chain joins TRBV12-5 to TRBJ2-1; tentative D call: TRBD2 (7 bases). Germline V gene lookup returns CDR1 LGHNT and CDR2 FRNRAP. Trimming left V 1 base short and J 8 bases short, with 18 bases between. The CDR3 has 16 residues. CDR3 in DNA: TGTGCTAGTGGTTTGGGCAGTGGAGGGGGGGATGATGAGCAGTTCTTC. Amino acid sequence: CASGLGSGGGDDEQFF.

The chain employs TRBV10-3 and TRBJ2-1; possibly TRBD2 for D (6 bases). CDR1 ENHRY and CDR2 SYGVKD come from the germline V gene. V shed 2 bases and J shed 8 bases, with 10 bases lying between them. The CDR3 runs to 13 residues. The CDR3 region has the DNA TGTGCCATCAGTGAGAGGGACTTTGATGAGCAGTTCTTC. Translating it yields CAISERDFDEQFF.

The chain carries TRBV19 and TRBJ2-5; TRBD1 aligns across 9 bases. Losses at the gene ends were 4 bases for V and 5 bases for J; bases not matched to a gene: 8. This CDR3 has 15 amino acids. The germline V gene has CDR1 LNHDA and CDR2 SQIVND (reference sequence). DNA for the CDR3: TGTGCCAGTAGTACGGGACAGGGTATTTGGGAGACCCAGTACTTC. This codes for CASSTGQGIWETQYF.

This rearrangement joins TRBV2 to TRBJ1-6, with a possible D match to TRBD1 (6 bases). V lost 5 bases and J 0 bases, leaving 8 bases between the germline ends. The length of the CDR3 is 15 residues. The germline V gene encodes CDR1 SNHLY and CDR2 FYNNEI. The CDR3 DNA reads as TGTGCCAGCAGTACAGGGAGCTCCTATAATTCACCCCTCCACTTT. Translating it yields CASSTGSSYNSPLHF.

The sample holds a few counts of this clone. CDR3 residues: CASSSPVYGQGGYYGYTF. CDR3 nucleotide sequence: TGTGCCAGCAGTTCCCCCGTTTATGGACAGGGTGGGTACTATGGCTACACCTTC. The chain recombines TRBV28 with TRBJ1-2; 8 nucleotides agree with TRBD1. Germline CDR1 is MDHEN and CDR2 is SYDVKM. This CDR3 spans 18 amino acids. J was trimmed by 3 bases and V by 4 bases; bases with no gene match: 16.

The chain carries TRBV28 and TRBJ1-1; 8 bases align to TRBD1. J was trimmed by 2 bases and V by 5 bases; bases with no gene match: 7. Germline loops: CDR1 MDHEN, CDR2 SYDVKM. This CDR3 has 15 residues. This CDR3 is CASSTRDRINTEAFF. The DNA for the CDR3 is TGTGCCAGCAGTACCCGGGACAGGATCAACACTGAAGCTTTCTTT.

The rearrangement links TRBV19 to TRBJ2-3, with TRBD2 matching 9 bases. V gave up 3 bases and J gave up 3 bases; unmatched junction bases: 10. The CDR3 is 17 residues long. Germline-derived CDR1 and CDR2 are LNHDA and SQIVND (reference sequence). Written as DNA, the CDR3 is TGTGCCAGTAGTATTCCGGCCATAGCGGGAGTGACAGATACGCAGTATTTT. It yields the protein CASSIPAIAGVTDTQYF.